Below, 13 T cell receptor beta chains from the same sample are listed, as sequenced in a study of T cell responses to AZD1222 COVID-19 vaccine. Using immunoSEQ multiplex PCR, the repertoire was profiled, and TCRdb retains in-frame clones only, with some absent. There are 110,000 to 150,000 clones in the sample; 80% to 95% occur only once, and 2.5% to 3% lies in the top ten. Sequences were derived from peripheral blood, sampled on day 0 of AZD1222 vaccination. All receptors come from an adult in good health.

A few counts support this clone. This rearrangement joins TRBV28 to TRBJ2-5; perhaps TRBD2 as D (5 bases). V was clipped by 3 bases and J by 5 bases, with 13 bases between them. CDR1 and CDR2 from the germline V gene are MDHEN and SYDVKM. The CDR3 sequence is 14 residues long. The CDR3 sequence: CASSFPGRRETQYF. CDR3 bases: TGTGCCAGCAGTTTTCCGGGTAGGAGGGAGACCCAGTACTTC.

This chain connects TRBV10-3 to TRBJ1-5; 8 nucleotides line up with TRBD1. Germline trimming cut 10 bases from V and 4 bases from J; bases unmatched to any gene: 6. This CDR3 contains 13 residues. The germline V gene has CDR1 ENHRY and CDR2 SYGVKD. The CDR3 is CATMTGANQPQHF. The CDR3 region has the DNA TGTGCCACCATGACAGGGGCAAATCAGCCCCAGCATTTT.

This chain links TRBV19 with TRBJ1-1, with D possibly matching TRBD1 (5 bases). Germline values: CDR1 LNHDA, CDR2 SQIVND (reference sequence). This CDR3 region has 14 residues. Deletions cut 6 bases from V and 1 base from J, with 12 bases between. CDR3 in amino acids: CASREFTGNTEAFF. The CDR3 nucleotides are TGTGCCAGTAGGGAATTTACAGGGAACACTGAAGCTTTCTTT. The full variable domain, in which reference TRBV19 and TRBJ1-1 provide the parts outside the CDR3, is DGGITQSPKYLFRKEGQNVTLSCEQNLNHDAMYWYRQDPGQGLRLIYYSQIVNDFQKGDIAEGYSVSREKKESFPLTVTSAQKNPTAFYLCASREFTGNTEAFFGQGTRLTVV.

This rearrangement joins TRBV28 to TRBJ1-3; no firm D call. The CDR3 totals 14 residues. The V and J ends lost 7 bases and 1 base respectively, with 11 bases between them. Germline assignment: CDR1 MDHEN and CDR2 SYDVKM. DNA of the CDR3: TGTGCCAGCACATTTTCGGGATCTGGAAACACCATATATTTT. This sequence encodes CASTFSGSGNTIYF.

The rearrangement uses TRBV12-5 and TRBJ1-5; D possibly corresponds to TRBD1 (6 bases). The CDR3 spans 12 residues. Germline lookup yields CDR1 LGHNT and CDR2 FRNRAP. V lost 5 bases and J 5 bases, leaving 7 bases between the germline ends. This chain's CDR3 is CASGNRDQPQHF. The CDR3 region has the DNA TGTGCTAGTGGTAACAGGGATCAGCCCCAGCATTTT. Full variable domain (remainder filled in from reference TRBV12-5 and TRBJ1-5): DARVTQTPRHKVTEMGQEVTMRCQPILGHNTVFWYRQTMMQGLELLAYFRNRAPLDDSGMPKDRFSAEMPDATLATLKIQPSEPRDSAVYFCASGNRDQPQHFGDGTRLSIL.

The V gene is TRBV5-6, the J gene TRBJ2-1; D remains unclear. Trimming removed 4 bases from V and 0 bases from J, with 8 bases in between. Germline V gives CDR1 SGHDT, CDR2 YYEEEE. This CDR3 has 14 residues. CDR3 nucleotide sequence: TGTGCCAGCAGCCATGAGAGCTCCTACAATGAGCAGTTCTTC. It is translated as CASSHESSYNEQFF.

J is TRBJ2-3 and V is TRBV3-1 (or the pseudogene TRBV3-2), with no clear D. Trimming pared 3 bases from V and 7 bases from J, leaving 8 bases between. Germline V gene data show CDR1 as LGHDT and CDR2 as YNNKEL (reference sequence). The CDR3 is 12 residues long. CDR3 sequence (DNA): TGTGCCAGCAGCCACCCCTCGAATACGCAGTATTTT. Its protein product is CASSHPSNTQYF.

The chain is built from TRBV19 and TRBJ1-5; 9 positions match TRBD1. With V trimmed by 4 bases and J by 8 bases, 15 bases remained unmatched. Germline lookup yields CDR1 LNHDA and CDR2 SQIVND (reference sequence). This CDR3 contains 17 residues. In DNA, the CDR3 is TGTGCCAGTAGTAAGCTGCCGGGACAGGGTAGTCAGAAGCCCCAGCATTTT. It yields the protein CASSKLPGQGSQKPQHF.

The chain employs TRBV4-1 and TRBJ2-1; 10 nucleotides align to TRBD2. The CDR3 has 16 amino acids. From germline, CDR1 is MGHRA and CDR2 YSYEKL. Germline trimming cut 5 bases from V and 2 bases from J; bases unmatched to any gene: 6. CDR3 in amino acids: CASSFKAGGPYNEQFF. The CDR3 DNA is TGCGCCAGCAGCTTTAAAGCGGGAGGGCCCTACAATGAGCAGTTCTTC.

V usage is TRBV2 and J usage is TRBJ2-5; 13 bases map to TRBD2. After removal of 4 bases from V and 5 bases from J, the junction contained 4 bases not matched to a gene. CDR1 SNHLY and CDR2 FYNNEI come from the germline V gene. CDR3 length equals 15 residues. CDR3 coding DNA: TGTGCCAGCAGTGGCACTAGCGGGAGGGCTGAGACCCAGTACTTC. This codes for CASSGTSGRAETQYF.

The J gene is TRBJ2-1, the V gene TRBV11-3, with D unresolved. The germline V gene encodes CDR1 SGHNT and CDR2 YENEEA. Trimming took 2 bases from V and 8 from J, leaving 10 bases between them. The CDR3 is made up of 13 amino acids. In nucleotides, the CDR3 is TGTGCCAGCAGCTTAAGGGCATCAGATGAGCAGTTCTTC. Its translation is CASSLRASDEQFF.

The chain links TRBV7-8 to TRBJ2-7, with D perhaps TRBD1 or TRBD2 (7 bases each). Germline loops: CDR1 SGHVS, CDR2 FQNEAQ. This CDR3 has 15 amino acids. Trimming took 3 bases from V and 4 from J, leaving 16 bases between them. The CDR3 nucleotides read TGTGCCAGCAGCTTGGGCAGGGGGAGGGCTTACGAGCAGTACTTC. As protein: CASSLGRGRAYEQYF.

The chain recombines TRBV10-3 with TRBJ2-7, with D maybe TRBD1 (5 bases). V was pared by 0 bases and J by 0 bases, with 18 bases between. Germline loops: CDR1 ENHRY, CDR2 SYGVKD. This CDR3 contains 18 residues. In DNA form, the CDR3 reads TGTGCCATCAGTGAGTCAGGCCCGTTGGTCCAGGGCTCCTACGAGCAGTACTTC. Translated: CAISESGPLVQGSYEQYF.